This TCR beta chain comes out of a study of response to subunit inactivated influenza vaccine. Findings of the study overall: After each seasonal influenza vaccination, few new T cells are recruited, the authors suggested.

In TCRdb, the RT-PCR reads were re-called with MiXCR into one record per CDR3 protein. The sample shows 150,000 to 200,000 distinct CDR3 sequences, 11% of them seen only once. This clonotype was detected only a few times. Its specificity is not known. Germline V gene lookup returns CDR1 LNHDA and CDR2 SQIVND (reference sequence). The CDR3 runs 15 residues. Trimming cost V 3 bases and J 0 bases; bases outside gene matches: 4. The material was non-naive T cells sorted from PBMCs, obtained more than 35 days after vaccination. The source of this sequence is a man in his fifties or sixties who received an inactivated influenza vaccine. The rearrangement links TRBV19 to TRBJ2-7; 8 nucleotides match TRBD2. The chain's CDR3 is CASSIVAGSSYEQYF. In DNA, the CDR3 is TGTGCCAGTAGTATTGTAGCGGGAAGCTCCTACGAGCAGTACTTC.